A selection of T cell receptor beta chains follows, all from one sample in a study of T cells expressing NK-cell markers. TCRdb re-called the 5' RACE reads and gives one entry per CDR3 protein, without DNA. The repertoire table contains 300,000 or so distinct CDR3 sequences. The source material was blood T cells: a sorted CD56 or NKG2C T cell subset, CD4+ or CD8+ T cells, or bulk PBMC T cells (not recorded which). The receptors derive from a woman between 18 and 70 years old in good health. The CDR3 runs from the conserved cysteine through the conserved F or W.

v_call: TRBV11-3
j_call: TRBJ2-2
cdr3_aa: CASSPGGLGTGELFF

v_call: TRBV11-2
j_call: TRBJ1-5
cdr3_aa: CASSFTGGFPYSNQPQHF

v_call: TRBV5-1
j_call: TRBJ2-7
cdr3_aa: CASRVGTSGRNYEQYF

v_call: TRBV7-8
j_call: TRBJ2-1
cdr3_aa: CASNDYNEQFF

v_call: TRBV5-5
j_call: TRBJ2-5
cdr3_aa: CASSLGVSLAGVGQYF

v_call: TRBV5-6
j_call: TRBJ2-1
cdr3_aa: CASSLEWPSPPEQFF

v_call: TRBV12-3/TRBV12-4
j_call: TRBJ1-1
cdr3_aa: CASSPRRGYTEAFF

v_call: TRBV12-3/TRBV12-4
j_call: TRBJ2-3
cdr3_aa: CASSLSPPDTQYF

v_call: TRBV29-1
j_call: TRBJ2-2
cdr3_aa: CSAGGATKNTGELFF

v_call: TRBV7-9
j_call: TRBJ2-7
cdr3_aa: CASSLDTSEQYF

v_call: TRBV9
j_call: TRBJ2-1
cdr3_aa: CASSVLAGDNEQFF

v_call: TRBV9
j_call: TRBJ2-1
cdr3_aa: CASSGDPSGYNEQFF

v_call: TRBV5-6
j_call: TRBJ1-6
cdr3_aa: CASSPDAVYNSPLHF

v_call: TRBV29-1
j_call: TRBJ2-3
cdr3_aa: CSVGPGTDTQYF

v_call: TRBV4-3
j_call: TRBJ1-2
cdr3_aa: CASSTSGTGYGYTF

v_call: TRBV12-3/TRBV12-4
j_call: TRBJ1-4
cdr3_aa: CASSLPDRVSEKLFF